This entry lists 14 T cell receptor beta chains sequenced from one sample in a study of blood T cell repertoires in COVID-19. Generated by immunoSEQ multiplex PCR, the TCRdb table keeps only in-frame clones and is missing some. The sample yields 180,000 or so clones, roughly 85% seen once. The sample was PBMCs or T cells enriched from blood (not recorded which). The receptor set was obtained from a middle-aged man who had recovered from COVID-19.

The V and J genes are TRBV18 and TRBJ1-5, with D hard to call. The CDR3 has 12 amino acids. Trimming took 4 bases from V and 7 from J, leaving 8 bases between them. In germline, CDR1 is KGHSH, CDR2 LQKENI. DNA of the CDR3: TGTGCCAGCTCACAAACGGGACAGCCCCAGCATTTT. As protein: CASSQTGQPQHF.

V gene TRBV27 combines with J gene TRBJ2-5, with D uncertain. The CDR3 spans 11 residues. The germline V gene encodes CDR1 MNHEY and CDR2 SMNVEV (reference sequence). V lost 3 bases and J lost 7, with 6 bases in between. The CDR3 loop is CASSFGGTQYF. The CDR3 nucleotides read TGTGCCAGCAGTTTCGGTGGGACCCAGTACTTC.

The chain carries TRBV13 and TRBJ1-2; the D is unclear. The ends were cut back, 0 bases at V and 2 bases at J, with 7 bases in the middle. The CDR3 is 14 amino acids. The germline CDR1 and CDR2 sequences are PRHDT and FYEKMQ (reference sequence). CDR3 protein: CASSLGRGNYGYTF. The CDR3 DNA follows: TGTGCCAGCAGCTTAGGCCGCGGAAACTATGGCTACACCTTC.

This chain uses TRBV12-5 with TRBJ1-1; D uncertain. This CDR3 has 18 residues. The V end lost 0 bases, the J end lost 0 bases, and 17 bases lay between the germline ends. The germline gives CDR1 LGHNT, CDR2 FRNRAP. CDR3 protein: CASGLVFTASSMNTEAFF. The CDR3 DNA is TGTGCTAGTGGTTTGGTATTTACAGCCTCCTCTATGAACACTGAAGCTTTCTTT.

V gene TRBV19 combines with J gene TRBJ1-1; D is unresolved. CDR3 length: 14 residues. V was pared by 4 bases and J by 0 bases, with 9 bases between. The V gene's germline CDR1 is LNHDA and CDR2 SQIVND (reference sequence). The CDR3 loop reads CASSNTRMNTEAFF. CDR3 in DNA: TGTGCCAGTAGTAACACAAGAATGAACACTGAAGCTTTCTTT.

This chain uses TRBV12-5 with TRBJ2-3; maybe TRBD2 (5 bases). V lost 4 bases to trimming and J lost 0 bases, with 11 bases between them. Germline V gene data show CDR1 as LGHNT and CDR2 as FRNRAP. CDR3 length: 15 amino acids. The CDR3 sequence: CASGSGLRSTDTQYF. CDR3 sequence (DNA): TGTGCTAGTGGTTCCGGACTGAGGAGCACAGATACGCAGTATTTT.

This clone was observed at least ten times. This chain uses TRBV29-1 with TRBJ1-4, with D possibly TRBD1 on 5 matching bases. V shed 7 bases and J shed 7 bases, with 16 bases lying between them. CDR3 length: 13 amino acids. CDR1 is SQVTM and CDR2 is ANQGSEA in the germline V gene. CDR3 DNA sequence: TGCAGCGCCCGGGCCGGGGGAGGTGAAAAACTGTTTTTT. This translates into CSARAGGGEKLFF.

The gene calls are TRBV6-5 and TRBJ1-2, with D hard to call. CDR1 is MNHEY, CDR2 SVGAGI, per germline. Trimming stripped 6 bases from V and 4 bases from J, with 18 bases between. CDR3 length equals 15 residues. The CDR3 protein is CASRNPLGVSYGYTF. The DNA for the CDR3 is TGTGCCAGCAGAAACCCTCTCGGGGTATCCTATGGCTACACCTTC.

The chain combines TRBV28 with TRBJ1-5; 8 positions agree with TRBD1. The V and J ends lost 6 bases and 3 bases, in that order; junction bases with no gene match: 7. Per germline, CDR1 MDHEN and CDR2 SYDVKM. The CDR3 loop spans 15 amino acids. The CDR3 reads CASSLDRAYNQPQHF. CDR3 DNA sequence: TGTGCCAGCAGCTTGGACAGGGCTTACAATCAGCCCCAGCATTTT.

This chain links TRBV6-5 with TRBJ1-6, with TRBD1 matching 8 bases. CDR3 length: 16 residues. Looked up from germline, CDR1 is MNHEY and CDR2 is SVGAGI. Trimming at V came to 4 bases and at J to 6 bases, leaving 8 bases not matched to a gene. CDR3 nucleotides: TGTGCCAGCAGTTCCGCGACAGGGGTTGGTAATTCACCCCTCCACTTT. Translated, it gives CASSSATGVGNSPLHF.

The chain combines TRBV19 with TRBJ2-2, with a weak D call TRBD2 (6 bases). There are 14 residues in the CDR3. V lost 5 bases to trimming and J lost 8 bases, with 15 bases between them. Per the germline V gene, CDR1 is LNHDA and CDR2 is SQIVND (reference sequence). The CDR3 spells CASSLLAAGGELFF. In DNA form, the CDR3 reads TGTGCCAGTAGTTTACTAGCAGCCGGTGGGGAGCTGTTTTTT.

Of note for this clone: Other DNA sequences in this specimen translate into the identical CDR3. The genes are TRBV5-1 and TRBJ1-1, with a weak D call TRBD1 (5 bases). The V end lost 0 bases, the J end lost 2 bases, and 8 bases lay between the germline ends. The CDR3 runs 14 residues. Germline lookup yields CDR1 SGHRS and CDR2 YFSETQ. CDR3 nucleotide sequence: TGCGCCAGCAGCTTGGACAGGCCAAACACTGAAGCTTTCTTT. Its protein product is CASSLDRPNTEAFF.

This rearrangement joins TRBV25-1 to TRBJ2-1; maybe TRBD1 (6 bases). The germline CDR1 and CDR2 sequences are MGHDK and SYGVNS. Trimming stripped 6 bases from V and 8 bases from J, with 14 bases between. The CDR3 extends over 13 amino acids. This chain's CDR3 is CASRDIQGYEQFF. In DNA form, the CDR3 reads TGTGCCAGCAGGGACATACAGGGATATGAGCAGTTCTTC.

This chain links TRBV29-1 with TRBJ1-4, with 12 bases aligning to TRBD1. J gave up 7 bases and V 8 bases, and 5 bases lay outside the gene matches. The CDR3 has 13 residues. The germline gives CDR1 SQVTM, CDR2 ANQGSEA. DNA of the CDR3: TGCAGCACCGGGACAGGGGGCAGTGAAAAACTGTTTTTT. Protein sequence: CSTGTGGSEKLFF.